This TCR beta chain was identified during a study of T cell responses to AZD1222 COVID-19 vaccine. Germline loops: CDR1 MRHNA, CDR2 SNTAGT. The CDR3 totals 12 residues. V dropped 8 bases and J dropped 8 bases, with 14 bases sitting between them. Study-wide findings and caveats: The donor cohort was predominantly white British with a female majority, and clonal diversity may have been underestimated. Vaccine-related CD4 TCRs covered spike, predominating at 160-218 and 743-854. Nearly half of spike-specific TCRs reportedly target variant regions that are unmutated in the B.1.351 and B.1.1.7 variants.

Note on this clone: Its antigen is currently unknown.

TCRdb's copy holds only in-frame clones and misses some; the assay was immunoSEQ multiplex PCR. The sample comprises 130,000 to 150,000 clones, about 86% of which are singletons, and around 5% rests with the top ten. The source was peripheral blood, collected 28 days after the second AZD1222 dose. The receptor's source is an adult who received the AZD1222 COVID-19 vaccine. The V gene is TRBV6-4, the J gene TRBJ2-3; maybe TRBD1 (6 bases). As DNA, the CDR3 is TGTGCCAGCTCAGGGGCCTTTGGTACGCAGTATTTT. Amino acid sequence: CASSGAFGTQYF.